This TCR beta chain was captured in a study of blood T cells in healthy people across ages. The use of a sample-barcoded 5' primer and a J-beta primer mix characterized a second PCR of roughly 6 to 11 cycles. TCRdb fed the 5' RACE reads into MiXCR, producing one record per CDR3 protein. Of 1 million to 1.2 million distinct CDR3 sequences detected, 35% to 45% appear once; the ten largest clones hold around 12%. The CDR3 runs 14 residues. V was cut by 6 bases and J by 9 bases, with 18 bases left in between. This clonotype was seen a few times. The J gene is TRBJ1-5, the V gene TRBV12-3 or TRBV12-4; D gene uncertain. The sequenced sample was blood. The receptor comes from a man in his late teens or twenties in good health. As DNA, the CDR3 is TGTGCCAGCAGAACAGCCTCGGACCCAGGGCCCCAGCATTTT. As protein: CASRTASDPGPQHF.